The 14 T cell receptor beta chains below come from one sample, sequenced in a study of blood T cells in healthy people across ages. Primed by a sample-barcoded 5' primer and a J-beta primer mix, a second PCR proceeded for roughly 6 to 12 cycles. TCRdb called the 5' RACE reads again in MiXCR, with one record for every CDR3 protein. This table holds some 1,800,000 distinct CDR3 sequences, 30% to 40% found once. The sequencing input was blood. These receptors were collected from a human donor in good health.

This clonotype showed up many times. This chain connects TRBV9 to TRBJ2-1; 9 bases match TRBD2. The CDR3 consists of 16 residues. V trimming: 0 bases; J trimming: 3 bases; junction bases outside the gene matches: 4. CDR1 is SGDLS and CDR2 is YYNGEE in the germline V gene. The CDR3 is CASSVGLAEYYNEQFF. Written as DNA, the CDR3 is TGTGCCAGCAGCGTAGGACTAGCGGAATACTACAATGAGCAGTTCTTC.

V gene TRBV7-2 combines with J gene TRBJ2-3; D is possibly TRBD2 (6 bases). Trimming pared 5 bases from V and 5 bases from J, leaving 11 bases between. The CDR3 runs 13 residues. CDR1 is SGHTA, CDR2 FQGNSA, per germline. CDR3 residues: CASSLDYEDTQYF. The CDR3 DNA sequence: TGTGCCAGCAGCCTGGACTACGAAGATACGCAGTATTTT.

This chain uses TRBV13 with TRBJ2-3; D gene uncertain. This CDR3 is built from 13 residues. Germline V gives CDR1 PRHDT, CDR2 FYEKMQ (reference sequence). Trimming took 6 bases from V and 2 from J, leaving 9 bases between them. The CDR3 DNA reads TGTGCCAGCAGAGGTGACCACACAGATACGCAGTATTTT. Its translation: CASRGDHTDTQYF.

This clonotype has just a few counts. The chain has TRBV10-3 and TRBJ2-7; 9 nucleotides match TRBD1. The DNA end is a closer match to TRBJ2-5, so the J assignment may be wrong. CDR1 is ENHRY and CDR2 is SYGVKD in the germline V gene. The CDR3 has 15 amino acids. CDR3 sequence reads: CAISVRDREEGTQYF. CDR3 DNA: TGTGCCATCAGTGTCCGGGACAGGGAGGAGGGGACCCAGTACTTC.

This rearrangement joins TRBV7-2 to TRBJ1-1, with TRBD1 matching over 8 bases. V trimming: 0 bases; J trimming: 1 base; junction bases outside the gene matches: 4. Germline V gene sequence: CDR1 SGHTA, CDR2 FQGNSA. The CDR3 has 16 residues. The DNA for the CDR3 is TGTGCCAGCAGCTTAGCCCGGACAGGGACGAACACTGAAGCTTTCTTT. Its protein product is CASSLARTGTNTEAFF.

The chain couples TRBV4-3 to TRBJ1-3; D gene unclear. The CDR3 contains 13 residues. Germline V gene sequence: CDR1 LGHNA, CDR2 YSLEER. V was shortened by 0 bases and J by 4 bases, with 4 bases between the two germline ends. CDR3 residues: CASSQDQGNTIYF. CDR3 sequence (DNA): TGCGCCAGCAGCCAAGATCAAGGAAACACCATATATTTT.

The chain combines TRBV11-3 with TRBJ1-2; a possible D gene is TRBD1 (5 bases). CDR1 SGHNT and CDR2 YENEEA come from the germline V gene. Trimming left V 4 bases short and J 1 base short, with 10 bases between. This CDR3 is built from 14 residues. The CDR3 region has the DNA TGTGCCAGCAGCTCCGACAGCTTTAACTATGGCTACACCTTC. Protein: CASSSDSFNYGYTF.

The chain employs TRBV24-1 and TRBJ1-2, with no clear D. Germline V gene sequence: CDR1 KGHDR, CDR2 SFDVKD. The CDR3 contains 13 residues. With 4 bases removed from V and 3 bases from J, the gap between germline ends came to 8 bases. The CDR3 here is CATSEGRYYGYTF. The CDR3 region has the DNA TGTGCCACCAGTGAAGGGCGGTACTATGGCTACACCTTC.

The chain employs TRBV7-6 and TRBJ1-1, with D perhaps TRBD1 (5 bases). The CDR3 extends over 14 amino acids. Germline V lookup: CDR1 SGHVS, CDR2 FNYEAQ. Trimming took 5 bases from V and 4 from J, leaving 14 bases between them. The CDR3 nucleotides are TGTGCCAGCAGCCCGCGGGGGGTTGGCACTGAAGCTTTCTTT. It specifies CASSPRGVGTEAFF.

Remarks on this clonotype: One end of the junction fails to match germline, which may point to a read error. V usage is TRBV7-9 and J usage is TRBJ2-5; possible D gene TRBD2, 6 bases. This CDR3 is built from 15 residues. Germline V gene data show CDR1 as SEHNR and CDR2 as FQNEAQ (reference sequence). CDR3 nucleotides: TGTGCCAGCAGCCGCGGGGCAGGGTACCATGAGACCCAGTACTTC. Translated: CASSRGAGYHETQYF.

The V call is TRBV7-7, the J call TRBJ2-7; weak D call: TRBD2 (5 bases). The germline V gene encodes CDR1 SSHAT and CDR2 FNYEAQ (reference sequence). This CDR3 is 13 amino acids long. V lost 5 bases and J lost 5, with 13 bases in between. CDR3 nucleotides: TGTGCCAGCAGCCGTACGGCGGGCGACGAGCAGTACTTC. Its protein product is CASSRTAGDEQYF.

About this clonotype: An end of the junction does not agree with germline; a read error may underlie this. The V gene is TRBV4-1, the J gene TRBJ1-4; weak D call: TRBD1 (6 bases). This CDR3 has 16 amino acids. CDR1 and CDR2 from the germline V gene are MGHRA and YSYEKL. Here the CDR3 reads CTSSHETGFRNEKLFF. CDR3 in DNA: TGCACCAGCAGCCATGAAACAGGGTTTCGTAATGAAAAACTGTTTTTT.

Here the CDR3 reads CASSKELQETQYF. CDR3 coding DNA: TGCGCCAGCAGCAAAGAGTTACAAGAGACCCAGTACTTC. The chain employs TRBV5-1 and TRBJ2-5; no clear D. Trimming took 4 bases from V and 2 from J, leaving 9 bases between them. The CDR3 extends over 13 amino acids. CDR1 SGHRS and CDR2 YFSETQ come from the germline V gene.

V usage is TRBV6-5 and J usage is TRBJ2-4, with D possibly matching TRBD1 (6 bases). V lost 0 bases to trimming and J lost 13 bases, with 13 bases between them. Germline V gives CDR1 MNHEY, CDR2 SVGAGI. The CDR3 contains 13 residues. The CDR3 reads CASSYSRGSGQYF. CDR3 in DNA: TGTGCCAGCAGTTACTCGAGGGGGAGCGGCCAGTACTTC.